The T cell receptor (beta chain) under discussion was sequenced for a study of regulatory T cells in long-lasting Graves disease. Relying on iRepertoire HTBI primers and Arm-PCR of CDR3 regions, the team built TCR beta libraries. Authors' methods: Looking across samples, the authors found approximately 60 TRBV and 14 TRBJ segments. TCRdb reprocessed the multiplex PCR reads via MiXCR and lists one record per CDR3 protein. None of the V and J calls come from the authors' own analysis; TCRdb made them. The table shows a few hundred thousand distinct CDR3 sequences, with roughly 13% occurring only once. Time point indicated: newly diagnosed GD, antithyroid drugs for less than 3 months. Construction of the TCR library relied on RNA isolated from PBMCs. Staff took roughly 9 milliliters of peripheral blood and put it into EDTA tubes. Between the trimmed V and J ends, which lost 3 bases and 7 bases, there was a span of 11 bases. The CDR3 totals 13 residues. Germline V gene data show CDR1 as KGHDR and CDR2 as SFDVKD.

In this sample, this clonotype turned up many times. The antigen remains undetermined. Study outcomes and limitations: Reduced TCR diversity was observed in persistent Graves' patients versus newly diagnosed patients.

The data were also submitted as part of a second study, on T cells in Graves' hyperthyroidism and ophthalmopathy.

The receptor was isolated from a man in his thirties or forties with Graves disease. This rearrangement joins TRBV24-1 to TRBJ2-5; D is possibly TRBD2 (5 bases). This sample comprised peripheral blood mononuclear cells (PBMCs), obtained at new diagnosis, from a patient treated with antithyroid drugs. The CDR3 spells CATSDPPGGTQYF. The CDR3 nucleotides read TGTGCCACCAGTGATCCCCCTGGAGGGACCCAGTACTTC.